This T cell receptor beta chain was profiled in a study of Ad26.COV2.S vaccination and SARS-CoV-2 variants. Regarding treatment: 15 to 20 received Ad26.COV2.S at low or high dose, single or two shots; about 5 received placebo; per-sample allocation not given. Sampling occurred on day 63 after the first vaccine or placebo injection. Boston supplied an adult donor aged 18-55 years. V shed 7 bases and J shed 2 bases, with 11 bases lying between them. The CDR3 is 13 residues long. Germline lookup yields CDR1 LGHNT and CDR2 FRNRAP. The assay was immunoSEQ multiplex PCR, and TCRdb's table has in-frame clones only and misses some. The table lists hundreds of thousands of clones, around 87% of them singletons.

The rearrangement links TRBV12-5 to TRBJ1-1; tentative D call: TRBD1 (5 bases). The sequence was obtained from a person between 18 and 60 years old who received the Ad26.COV2.S COVID-19 vaccine or a placebo. The starting material was peripheral blood, obtained in a trial of Ad26.COV2.S vaccine versus placebo. CDR3 sequence (DNA): TGTGCTAGTGCGGCCCAGGGCAACACTGAAGCTTTCTTT. This gives the protein CASAAQGNTEAFF.